The rows below give T cell receptor beta chains drawn from one sample of a study of response to subunit inactivated influenza vaccine. From the RT-PCR reads, TCRdb called clonotypes with MiXCR, one entry per CDR3 protein. The sample records around 600,000 distinct CDR3 sequences, about 11% being singletons. These same data were also listed under a study on T cells expressing NK-cell markers.

The sample was PBMCs from blood, taken on the day of vaccination. Every receptor here comes from a man in his fifties or sixties who received an inactivated influenza vaccine. Each CDR3 is given with its conserved first and last residue. Fields, in order: clone size, D gene, J gene, V gene, CDR3 protein, CDR3 DNA. The D gene is left open where the match is weak. Some rows mark clone size as missing; the rest say once, few, many or name a class of expanded clone.

>NA|NA|TRBJ2-2|TRBV6-5
CASSYSGSRTGELFF
TGTGCCAGCAGTTACTCAGGCAGTCGAACCGGGGAGCTGTTTTTT
>few|TRBD1|TRBJ2-4|TRBV6-5
CASSYSRQGGAKNIQYF
TGTGCCAGCAGTTACTCGAGACAGGGGGGGGCCAAAAACATTCAGTACTTC
>few|NA|TRBJ2-5|TRBV20-1
CSARDEGYGWGTQYF
TGCAGTGCTAGAGATGAAGGTTACGGCTGGGGGACCCAGTACTTC
>few|NA|TRBJ2-3|TRBV6-1
CASRGWVGDTQYF
TGTGCCAGCAGGGGTTGGGTGGGAGATACGCAGTATTTT
>many|TRBD1|TRBJ1-5|TRBV3-1
CASSHGQGRGPQHF
TGTGCCAGCAGCCACGGACAGGGGCGAGGGCCCCAGCATTTT
>many|TRBD2|TRBJ2-1|TRBV28
CASSLIAGGLDNEQFF
TGTGCCAGCAGTCTCATAGCGGGAGGGCTCGACAATGAGCAGTTCTTC
>NA|NA|TRBJ2-5|TRBV2
CASSDFNEETQYF
TGTGCCAGCAGTGACTTTAACGAAGAGACCCAGTACTTC
>few|TRBD2|TRBJ2-5|TRBV7-2
CASTPGREETQYF
TGTGCCAGCACCCCCGGGAGGGAAGAGACCCAGTACTTC
>NA|TRBD1|TRBJ2-5|TRBV6-5
CASSYPGQGAETQYF
TGTGCCAGCAGTTACCCCGGACAGGGTGCAGAGACCCAGTACTTC
>NA|TRBD2|TRBJ2-2|TRBV7-6
CASSPGAASGYNTGELFF
TGTGCCAGCAGCCCGGGGGCGGCTAGCGGGTATAACACCGGGGAGCTGTTTTTT
>NA|TRBD2|TRBJ2-2|TRBV5-1
CASSQRTSSTGELFF
TGCGCCAGCAGCCAGCGGACTAGTAGCACCGGGGAGCTGTTTTTT
>NA|NA|TRBJ2-3|TRBV7-2
CASSRPRKSTDTQYF
TGTGCCAGCAGCCGCCCTAGGAAAAGCACAGATACGCAGTATTTT
>NA|TRBD2|TRBJ2-3|TRBV5-4
CASSSKLASGSSHTDTQYF
TGTGCCAGCAGCTCGAAGCTGGCTAGCGGGAGTTCTCACACAGATACGCAGTATTTT
>NA|NA|TRBJ2-7|TRBV20-1
CSASWAYEQYF
TGCAGTGCTAGCTGGGCCTACGAGCAGTACTTC
>few|TRBD1|TRBJ1-4|TRBV7-9
CASSLTGTGEEKLFF
TGTGCCAGCAGCCTAACCGGGACAGGGGAGGAAAAACTGTTTTTT
>many|NA|TRBJ2-1|TRBV3-1
CASSPNWRDNEQFF
TGTGCCAGCAGCCCGAACTGGAGGGACAATGAGCAGTTCTTC
>few|TRBD1|TRBJ1-1|TRBV20-1
CSAPFRGRNTEAFF
TGCAGTGCTCCGTTCAGGGGGCGGAACACTGAAGCTTTCTTT
>NA|NA|TRBJ2-3|TRBV12-3/TRBV12-4
CASSWDQTDPTQYF
TGTGCCAGCAGCTGGGACCAGACTGATCCTACGCAGTATTTT
>NA|NA|TRBJ2-4|TRBV4-2
CASSQDLGGSAKNIQYF
TGTGCCAGCAGCCAAGATTTAGGAGGGTCGGCCAAAAACATTCAGTACTTC
>few|TRBD2|TRBJ2-7|TRBV5-1
CASTSGRAYEQYF
TGCGCCAGCACTAGCGGGAGGGCCTACGAGCAGTACTTC
>NA|NA|TRBJ1-4|TRBV5-6
CASSLDGHQVKLFF
TGTGCCAGCAGCTTGGATGGCCACCAAGTAAAACTGTTTTTT
>few|NA|TRBJ2-2|TRBV20-1
CSARLHGGANTGELFF
TGCAGTGCCAGATTGCACGGGGGCGCGAACACCGGGGAGCTGTTTTTT
>many|TRBD1|TRBJ2-7|TRBV20-1
CSAGQGAYEQYF
TGCAGTGCTGGACAGGGGGCTTACGAGCAGTACTTC
>NA|NA|TRBJ2-4|TRBV11-1
CASSLDQGISYF
TGTGCCAGCAGCTTAGACCAGGGGATATCATACTTC
>NA|NA|TRBJ2-7|TRBV5-4
CASSSPGLTSYEQYF
TGTGCCAGCAGTTCACCGGGACTTACTTCCTACGAGCAGTACTTC
>NA|NA|TRBJ2-6|TRBV2
CASTGQFSGANVLTF
TGTGCCAGCACCGGACAGTTCTCTGGGGCCAACGTCCTGACTTTC
>few|NA|TRBJ2-2|TRBV4-3
CASSQGIRGGGTGELFF
TGCGCCAGCAGCCAAGGGATCAGGGGGGGAGGCACCGGGGAGCTGTTTTTT
>NA|NA|TRBJ2-7|TRBV3-1
CASSQISGGGSEQYF
TGTGCCAGCAGCCAAATTTCAGGGGGAGGGAGCGAGCAGTACTTC
>NA|NA|TRBJ2-1|TRBV25-1
CASSEFGSFEQFF
TGTGCCAGCAGTGAATTTGGTTCGTTTGAGCAGTTCTTC